A single sample is the source of the 14 T cell receptor beta chains below, sequenced in a study of stem cell transplantation in POMP-related autoinflammatory disease. This table comes from immunoSEQ multiplex PCR, and its TCRdb copy is limited to in-frame clones, with some not included. The table lists over 60,000 clones, roughly 91% of them singletons. The sequences come from CD4+ T cells from PBMCs, collected after stem cell transplantation. The receptors originated from a human patient with POMP-related autoinflammation and immune dysregulation (PRAID). Part of the T cell pool may stem from the graft donor.

The rearrangement uses TRBV4-2 and TRBJ1-1; possibly TRBD1 for D (6 bases). With 0 bases removed from V and 4 bases from J, the gap between germline ends came to 21 bases. CDR3 length equals 18 residues. CDR1 is LGHNA and CDR2 is YNFKEQ in the germline V gene. The CDR3 loop reads CASSQDIQGRRRSTEAFF. The CDR3 DNA sequence: TGTGCCAGCAGCCAAGATATTCAGGGGAGAAGGCGGAGCACTGAAGCTTTCTTT.

This clone occurred once. The CDR3 is CASSQGPQQPNTEAFF. DNA for the CDR3: TGTGCCAGCAGCCAAGGCCCACAACAGCCTAACACTGAAGCTTTCTTT. The rearrangement joins TRBV3-1 (or the pseudogene TRBV3-2) to TRBJ1-1; D uncertain. Germline lookup yields CDR1 LGHDT and CDR2 YNNKEL (reference sequence). The CDR3 covers 16 residues. Trimming removed 1 base from V and 2 bases from J, with 14 bases in between.

The chain uses TRBV5-1 and TRBJ2-3, with a tentative D call TRBD1 (7 bases). Trimming took off 4 bases at V and 4 bases at J, with 19 bases between the two ends. From germline, CDR1 is SGHRS and CDR2 YFSETQ. This CDR3 has 16 amino acids. CDR3 nucleotide sequence: TGCGCCAGCAGCCAAACGACAGGGACTCGGGCAGATACGCAGTATTTT. Protein: CASSQTTGTRADTQYF.

The chain employs TRBV27 and TRBJ2-5, with D tentatively TRBD1 or TRBD2 (5 bases each). CDR3 length: 13 residues. V was shortened by 6 bases and J by 4 bases, with 12 bases between the two germline ends. Looked up from germline, CDR1 is MNHEY and CDR2 is SMNVEV (reference sequence). The CDR3 sequence is CASSPGRGETQYF. CDR3 DNA: TGTGCCAGCAGCCCGGGACGGGGAGAGACCCAGTACTTC.

The V and J genes are TRBV28 and TRBJ2-2; D perhaps matches TRBD1 (5 bases). CDR3 size: 16 residues. Germline CDR1 MDHEN, CDR2 SYDVKM. Trimming cost V 4 bases and J 2 bases, with 14 bases left between them. CDR3 in amino acids: CASSSSKDTNTGELFF. The DNA of the CDR3 is TGTGCCAGCAGTTCCTCCAAGGACACTAACACCGGGGAGCTGTTTTTT.

The rearrangement uses TRBV5-1 and TRBJ2-1; D may be TRBD2 (6 bases). This CDR3 is built from 15 residues. The V and J ends lost 1 base and 5 bases respectively, with 13 bases between them. CDR1 and CDR2 from the germline V gene are SGHRS and YFSETQ. The DNA of the CDR3 is TGCGCCAGCAGCTTGTACGTGACTAGTAACAATGAGCAGTTCTTC. Amino acid sequence: CASSLYVTSNNEQFF.

The chain combines TRBV7-9 with TRBJ1-2; D perhaps matches TRBD1 (6 bases). The ends were cut back, 4 bases at V and 7 bases at J, with 13 bases in the middle. Per the germline V gene, CDR1 is SEHNR and CDR2 is FQNEAQ (reference sequence). The CDR3 has 13 residues. DNA of the CDR3: TGTGCCAGCAGCTGGATGGGGGGCCGTGGCTACACCTTC. Translating gives CASSWMGGRGYTF.

V and J are TRBV10-1 and TRBJ1-6; D is undetermined. Germline V lookup: CDR1 WNHNN, CDR2 SYGVQD (reference sequence). CDR3 length: 12 residues. The V end was cut by 3 bases, the J end by 8 bases, with 5 bases between. The CDR3 is CASSDSDSPLHF. CDR3 coding DNA: TGCGCCAGCAGTGATTCAGATTCACCCCTCCACTTT.

V is TRBV5-1 and J is TRBJ2-3; maybe TRBD2 (7 bases). The CDR3 has 18 residues. CDR1 is SGHRS, CDR2 YFSETQ, per germline. Between the trimmed V and J ends, which lost 1 base and 3 bases, there was a span of 21 bases. The CDR3 DNA follows: TGCGCCAGCAGCTTGATGCCCGGGGGGCCCACGTCGACAGATACGCAGTATTTT. It translates to CASSLMPGGPTSTDTQYF.

The chain has TRBV6-5 and TRBJ2-3; 8 nucleotides line up with TRBD2. Looked up from germline, CDR1 is MNHEY and CDR2 is SVGAGI. With 4 bases clipped from V and 1 base from J, the junction kept 7 bases outside the gene matches. The CDR3 sequence is 16 residues long. DNA of the CDR3: TGTGCCAGCAGTTCCAACGGCGGGGGGCGCACAGATACGCAGTATTTT. Translating it yields CASSSNGGGRTDTQYF.

V gene TRBV4-1 combines with J gene TRBJ1-4; TRBD1 matches at 9 bases. CDR3 length equals 16 residues. With V trimmed by 4 bases and J by 7 bases, 10 bases remained unmatched. Looked up from germline, CDR1 is MGHRA and CDR2 is YSYEKL. CDR3 sequence (DNA): TGCGCCAGCAGCCTGCGGAGTAGGACAGGGGTTGAAAAACTGTTTTTT. Translated, it gives CASSLRSRTGVEKLFF.

This clone was recorded only once. The gene calls are TRBV18 and TRBJ2-7; tentatively, D is TRBD1 or TRBD2 (5 bases each). Trimming pared 6 bases from V and 5 bases from J, leaving 14 bases between. This CDR3 spans 13 amino acids. The germline V gene encodes CDR1 KGHSH and CDR2 LQKENI. The CDR3 DNA reads as TGTGCCAGCTCGGGGACCTTAAGGGACGAGCAGTACTTC. Translating gives CASSGTLRDEQYF.

CDR3 sequence reads: CASSLRDRGETQYF. The CDR3 bases are TGCGCCAGCAGCTTGCGGGACAGGGGAGAGACCCAGTACTTC. V usage is TRBV5-1 and J usage is TRBJ2-5, with TRBD1 identical over 10 bases. J was trimmed by 4 bases and V by 1 base; bases with no gene match: 1. Germline lookup yields CDR1 SGHRS and CDR2 YFSETQ. This CDR3 spans 14 amino acids.

The chain couples TRBV12-5 to TRBJ2-3, with D possibly matching TRBD2 (5 bases). Trimming left V 5 bases short and J 2 bases short, with 8 bases between. The CDR3 spans 13 residues. Germline V gene lookup returns CDR1 LGHNT and CDR2 FRNRAP. Written as DNA, the CDR3 is TGTGCTAGTGGTCCGGACTCCACAGATACGCAGTATTTT. Encoded protein: CASGPDSTDTQYF.